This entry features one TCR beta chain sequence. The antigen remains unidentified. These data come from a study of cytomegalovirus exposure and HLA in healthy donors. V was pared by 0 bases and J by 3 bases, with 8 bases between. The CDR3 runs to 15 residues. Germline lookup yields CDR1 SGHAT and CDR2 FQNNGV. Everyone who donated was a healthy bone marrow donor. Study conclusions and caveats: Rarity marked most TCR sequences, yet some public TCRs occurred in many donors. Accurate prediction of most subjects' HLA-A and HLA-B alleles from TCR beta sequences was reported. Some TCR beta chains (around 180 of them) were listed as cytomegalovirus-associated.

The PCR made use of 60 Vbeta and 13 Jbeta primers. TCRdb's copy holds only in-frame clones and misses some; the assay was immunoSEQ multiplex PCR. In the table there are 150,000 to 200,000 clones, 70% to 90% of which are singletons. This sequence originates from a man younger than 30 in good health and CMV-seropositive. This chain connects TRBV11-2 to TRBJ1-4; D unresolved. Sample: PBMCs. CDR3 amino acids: CASSLDWAANEKLFF. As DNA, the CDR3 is TGTGCCAGCAGCTTAGATTGGGCAGCTAATGAAAAACTGTTTTTT.